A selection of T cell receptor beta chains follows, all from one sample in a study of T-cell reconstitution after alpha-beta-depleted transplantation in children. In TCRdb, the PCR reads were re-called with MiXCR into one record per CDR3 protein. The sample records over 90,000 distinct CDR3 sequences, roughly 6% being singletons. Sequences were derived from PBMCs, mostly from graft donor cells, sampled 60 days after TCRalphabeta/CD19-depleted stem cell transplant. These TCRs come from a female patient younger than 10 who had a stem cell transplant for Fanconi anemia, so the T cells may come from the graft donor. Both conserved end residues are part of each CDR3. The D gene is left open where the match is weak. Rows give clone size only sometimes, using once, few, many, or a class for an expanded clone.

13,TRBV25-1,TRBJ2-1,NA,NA,TGTGCCAGCAGCCCACTAGGGAACAATGAGCAGTTCTTC,CASSPLGNNEQFF
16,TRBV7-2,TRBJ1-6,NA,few,TGTGCCAGCAGCTTAGCGCGTGGACACTATAATTCACCCCTCCACTTT,CASSLARGHYNSPLHF
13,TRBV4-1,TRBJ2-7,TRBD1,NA,TGCGCCAGCAGCTTTGGACAGGAATACGAGCAGTACTTC,CASSFGQEYEQYF
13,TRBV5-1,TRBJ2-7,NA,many,TGCGCCAGCAGCTGGGACGCGCCCTACGAGCAGTACTTC,CASSWDAPYEQYF
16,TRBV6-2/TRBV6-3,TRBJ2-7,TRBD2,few,TGTGCCAGCTCCAGGCTAGCGGGGGAAAGGACCTACGAGCAGTACTTC,CASSRLAGERTYEQYF
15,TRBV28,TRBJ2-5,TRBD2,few,TGTGCCAGCAGTTTGGGCGGGAGGCCTCAAGAGACCCAGTACTTC,CASSLGGRPQETQYF
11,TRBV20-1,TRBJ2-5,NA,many,TGCAGTGCCGCCCCCCAAGAGACCCAGTACTTC,CSAAPQETQYF
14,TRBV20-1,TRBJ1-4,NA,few,TGCAGTGCTAGTAACGGCCCAACTAATGAAAAACTGTTTTTT,CSASNGPTNEKLFF
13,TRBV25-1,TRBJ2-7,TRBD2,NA,TGTGCCAGCAGTGAACTAGCGGGGGGCGAGCAGTACTTC,CASSELAGGEQYF
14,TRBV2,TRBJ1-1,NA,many,TGTGCCAGCAGCCGACAGCTAATGAACACTGAAGCTTTCTTT,CASSRQLMNTEAFF
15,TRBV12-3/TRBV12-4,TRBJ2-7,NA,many,TGTGCCAGCAGTTTAGCGCCAGGGGGGGCCTACGAGCAGTACTTC,CASSLAPGGAYEQYF
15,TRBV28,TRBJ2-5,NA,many,TGTGCCAGCAGACCTTATTGGGCCGTGCAAGAGACCCAGTACTTC,CASRPYWAVQETQYF
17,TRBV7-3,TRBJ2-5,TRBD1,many,TGTGCCAGCAGCCAAGGGCCGGGACAGGACCCCCAAGAGACCCAGTACTTC,CASSQGPGQDPQETQYF
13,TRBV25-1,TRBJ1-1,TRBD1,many,TGTGCCAGCAGTGTATCACAGGGGTATGAAGCTTTCTTT,CASSVSQGYEAFF
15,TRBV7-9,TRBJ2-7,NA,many,TGTGCCAGCAGCCCAGGACCGGGGATCTTTTACGAGCAGTACTTC,CASSPGPGIFYEQYF
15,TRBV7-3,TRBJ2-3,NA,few,TGTGCCAGCAGTCCGGACGGTACTAGCACAGATACGCAGTATTTT,CASSPDGTSTDTQYF
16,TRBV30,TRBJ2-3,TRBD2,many,TGTGCCTGGAGTTCACTACTAGCGGGAGATACAGATACGCAGTATTTT,CAWSSLLAGDTDTQYF
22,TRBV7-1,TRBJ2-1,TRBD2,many,TGTGCCAGCAGCTCCCCCGGACTAGCGGCGTTGAAAACCTCGAGCTCCTACAATGAGCAGTTCTTC,CASSSPGLAALKTSSSYNEQFF
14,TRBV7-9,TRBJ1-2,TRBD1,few,TGTGCCAGCAGCCCGACAGGGGTTCGGTCTGGCTACACCTTC,CASSPTGVRSGYTF
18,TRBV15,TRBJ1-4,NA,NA,TGTGCCACCAGCAGAGATCTGGCAGGGTCTGCAACTAATGAAAAACTGTTTTTT,CATSRDLAGSATNEKLFF